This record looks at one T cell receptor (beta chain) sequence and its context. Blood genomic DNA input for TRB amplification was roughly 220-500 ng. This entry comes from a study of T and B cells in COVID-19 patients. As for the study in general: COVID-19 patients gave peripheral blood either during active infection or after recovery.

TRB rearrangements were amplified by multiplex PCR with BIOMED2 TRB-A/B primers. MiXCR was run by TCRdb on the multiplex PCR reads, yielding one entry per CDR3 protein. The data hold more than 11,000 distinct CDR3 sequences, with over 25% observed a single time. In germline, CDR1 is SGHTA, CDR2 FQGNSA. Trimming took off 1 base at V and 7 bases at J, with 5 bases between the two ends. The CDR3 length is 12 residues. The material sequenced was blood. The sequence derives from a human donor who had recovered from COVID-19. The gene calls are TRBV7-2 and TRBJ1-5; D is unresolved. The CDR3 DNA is TGTGCCAGCAGCTTAGTGGGGCAGCCCCAGCATTTT. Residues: CASSLVGQPQHF.